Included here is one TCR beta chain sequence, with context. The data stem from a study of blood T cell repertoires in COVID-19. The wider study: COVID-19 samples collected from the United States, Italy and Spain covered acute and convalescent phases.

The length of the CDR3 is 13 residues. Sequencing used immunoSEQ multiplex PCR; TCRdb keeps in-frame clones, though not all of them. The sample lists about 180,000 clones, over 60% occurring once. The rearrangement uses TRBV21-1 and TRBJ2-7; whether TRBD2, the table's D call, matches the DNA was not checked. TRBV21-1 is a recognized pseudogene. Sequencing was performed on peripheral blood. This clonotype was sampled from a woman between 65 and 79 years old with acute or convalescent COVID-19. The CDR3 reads CASSNRSPYEQYF. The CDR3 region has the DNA TGTGCCAGCAGCAACCGGTCTCCCTACGAGCAGTACTTC.